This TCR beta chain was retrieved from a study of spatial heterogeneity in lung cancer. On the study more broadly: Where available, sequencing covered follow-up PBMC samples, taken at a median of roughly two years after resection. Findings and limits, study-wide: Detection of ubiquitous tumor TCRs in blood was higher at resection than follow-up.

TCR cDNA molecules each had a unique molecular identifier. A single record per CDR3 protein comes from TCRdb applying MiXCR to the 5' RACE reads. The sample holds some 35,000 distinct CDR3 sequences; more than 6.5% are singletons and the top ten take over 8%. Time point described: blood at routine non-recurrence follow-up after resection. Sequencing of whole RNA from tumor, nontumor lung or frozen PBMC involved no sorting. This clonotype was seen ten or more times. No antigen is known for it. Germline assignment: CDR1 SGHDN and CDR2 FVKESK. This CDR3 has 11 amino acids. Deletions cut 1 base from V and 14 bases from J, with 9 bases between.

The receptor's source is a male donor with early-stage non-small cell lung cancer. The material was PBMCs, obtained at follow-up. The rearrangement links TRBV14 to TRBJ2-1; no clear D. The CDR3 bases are TGTGCCAGCAGCCAAGTACGAGTTAAGTTCTTC. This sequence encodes CASSQVRVKFF.